One and the same sample provided the 16 T cell receptor beta chains below, sequenced in a study of blood T cell repertoires in COVID-19. The data were produced by immunoSEQ multiplex PCR, yet TCRdb's version contains in-frame clones alone and is incomplete. This sample has fewer than 250,000 clones; 86% occur once, and the top ten carry 5% to 7%. Sequencing used peripheral blood. The receptors derive from a woman of 80 years or more with COVID-19, enrolled during active disease.

This rearrangement joins TRBV3-1 (or the pseudogene TRBV3-2) to TRBJ1-6, with TRBD1 matching 9 bases. The CDR3 runs to 16 residues. V dropped 0 bases and J dropped 9; count of bases not matched to a gene: 6. Germline V gives CDR1 LGHDT, CDR2 YNNKEL (reference sequence). This chain's CDR3 is CASSQDFGTGTSPLHF. CDR3 DNA: TGTGCCAGCAGCCAAGATTTCGGGACAGGGACTTCACCCCTCCACTTT.

The V call is TRBV6-5, the J call TRBJ1-2; D unresolved. Between the trimmed V and J ends, which lost 0 bases and 4 bases, there was a span of 6 bases. Germline values: CDR1 MNHEY, CDR2 SVGAGI. This CDR3 region has 13 residues. CDR3 residues: CASSYSRFYGYTF. The CDR3 DNA reads as TGTGCCAGCAGTTACTCCAGGTTCTATGGCTACACCTTC.

This clone has a single count. The gene calls are TRBV3-1 (or the pseudogene TRBV3-2) and TRBJ1-3; possible D gene TRBD1, 6 bases. Trimming stripped 4 bases from V and 7 bases from J, with 17 bases between. The CDR3 totals 15 residues. CDR1 LGHDT and CDR2 YNNKEL come from the germline V gene (reference sequence). CDR3 amino acids: CASSPPVTGSNTIYF. CDR3 coding DNA: TGTGCCAGCAGCCCCCCGGTTACAGGGTCTAACACCATATATTTT.

This chain uses TRBV6-2 or TRBV6-3 with TRBJ1-5; tentatively, D is TRBD1 (6 bases). This CDR3 is built from 17 residues. V gave up 2 bases and J gave up 5 bases, with 19 bases separating them. Germline loops: CDR1 MNHEY, CDR2 SVGEGT. CDR3 in amino acids: CASSYLAGELRDQPQHF. The CDR3, as DNA: TGTGCCAGCAGTTACCTGGCAGGGGAATTGAGGGATCAGCCCCAGCATTTT.

The chain uses TRBV11-1 and TRBJ1-1; 10 nucleotides align to TRBD1. Trimming removed 4 bases from V and 5 bases from J; junction bases left unmatched: 4. Germline V gene data show CDR1 as SGHAT and CDR2 as FQDESV (reference sequence). The CDR3 is 14 residues long. The CDR3 sequence is CASSWGQGSTEAFF. In nucleotides, the CDR3 is TGTGCCAGCAGCTGGGGACAGGGGAGTACTGAAGCTTTCTTT. The full variable domain, its missing parts supplied by reference TRBV11-1 and TRBJ1-1, is EAEVAQSPRYKITEKSQAVAFWCDPISGHATLYWYRQILGQGPELLVQFQDESVVDDSQLPKDRFSAERLKGVDSTLKIQPAELGDSAMYLCASSWGQGSTEAFFGQGTRLTVV.

V is TRBV28 and J is TRBJ1-4; TRBD1 matches 8 bases. The CDR3 is 15 amino acids. The germline V gene encodes CDR1 MDHEN and CDR2 SYDVKM. V lost 7 bases and J lost 4; bases outside the gene matches: 8. CDR3 coding DNA: TGTGCCAGCATCACGGCAGGGGGCGGTAATGAAAAACTGTTTTTT. This translates into CASITAGGGNEKLFF.

This clone appeared once. The CDR3 DNA reads TGTGCCATCAGTGAGGGTTGGAGGGCGACCGGGGAGCTGTTTTTT. Its protein product is CAISEGWRATGELFF. The rearrangement uses TRBV10-3 and TRBJ2-2; D perhaps matches TRBD2 (6 bases). Germline assignment: CDR1 ENHRY and CDR2 SYGVKD. The CDR3 sequence is 15 residues long. V was trimmed by 2 bases and J by 5 bases, leaving 12 bases between them.

The chain links TRBV27 to TRBJ2-3; D is undetermined. Trimming pared 6 bases from V and 1 base from J, leaving 8 bases between. The CDR3 contains 13 residues. Germline CDR1 and CDR2: MNHEY and SMNVEV (reference sequence). This CDR3 is CASRLSGTDTQYF. In nucleotides, the CDR3 is TGTGCCAGCAGGCTCAGTGGCACAGATACGCAGTATTTT.

CDR3 protein: CASSLTGTGFTEQFF. The CDR3 DNA follows: TGTGCCAGCAGCTTAACCGGGACAGGGTTTACTGAGCAGTTCTTC. J is TRBJ2-1 and V is TRBV7-8; 9 nucleotides align to TRBD1. J lost 9 bases, V lost 2 bases, and 8 bases had no gene match. The germline V gene has CDR1 SGHVS and CDR2 FQNEAQ. The CDR3 length is 15 residues.

In DNA form, the CDR3 reads TGTGCCAGCTCGCAGGCAGCCGGGGAGCTGTTTTTT. Protein: CASSQAAGELFF. The J gene is TRBJ2-2, the V gene TRBV18; D is unresolved. The V end lost 6 bases, the J end lost 6 bases, and 8 bases lay between the germline ends. CDR3 size: 12 residues. Germline V gives CDR1 KGHSH, CDR2 LQKENI.

In this sample, this clone turned up once. The chain carries TRBV9 and TRBJ1-4; 8 positions agree with TRBD1. The germline CDR1 and CDR2 sequences are SGDLS and YYNGEE. The CDR3 sequence is 16 residues long. Unmatched junction bases numbered 9, after V lost 0 bases and J lost 8 bases. CDR3 bases: TGTGCCAGCAGCGTAGGTGTGTCTTCAGGGGGCGAAAAACTGTTTTTT. Its protein is CASSVGVSSGGEKLFF. Looking up the rest from reference TRBV9 and TRBJ1-4 gives the full variable domain: DSGVTQTPKHLITATGQRVTLRCSPRSGDLSVYWYQQSLDQGLQFLIQYYNGEERAKGNILERFSAQQFPDLHSELNLSSLELGDSALYFCASSVGVSSGGEKLFFGSGTQLSVL.

This chain uses TRBV4-1 with TRBJ2-3, with 11 positions matching TRBD1. The V gene end was trimmed by 0 bases and the J gene end by 15 bases; junction bases not matched to a gene: 5. The CDR3 totals 13 residues. Germline V gene data show CDR1 as MGHRA and CDR2 as YSYEKL. The CDR3 loop reads CASSQDPGTGGYF. The CDR3, as DNA: TGCGCCAGCAGCCAAGATCCTGGGACAGGGGGTTATTTT.

The rearrangement uses TRBV7-2 and TRBJ2-3; no clear D gene. The ends were cut back, 1 base at V and 5 bases at J, with 10 bases in the middle. The CDR3 has 14 residues. Germline V gene lookup returns CDR1 SGHTA and CDR2 FQGNSA. For the CDR3, the DNA is TGTGCCAGCAGCTTAGGGAGATTAGGAGATACGCAGTATTTT. Its protein is CASSLGRLGDTQYF.

A remark on this clone: Other DNA sequences in this specimen translate into the identical CDR3. The rearrangement links TRBV3-1 (or the pseudogene TRBV3-2) to TRBJ1-2; D not certain. CDR1 LGHDT and CDR2 YNNKEL come from the germline V gene (reference sequence). There are 14 residues in the CDR3. Trimming stripped 1 base from V and 2 bases from J, with 8 bases between. The CDR3 loop reads CASSQVGGNYGYTF. The CDR3 DNA follows: TGTGCCAGCAGCCAAGTCGGCGGCAACTATGGCTACACCTTC.

The CDR3 loop reads CASSVAGTRSNEQFF. The CDR3 region has the DNA TGTGCCAGCAGCGTAGCTGGGACTAGATCTAATGAGCAGTTCTTC. The J gene is TRBJ2-1, the V gene TRBV9, with 8 bases that match TRBD2. This CDR3 region has 15 residues. Germline V lookup: CDR1 SGDLS, CDR2 YYNGEE. Germline trimming cut 0 bases from V and 7 bases from J; bases unmatched to any gene: 6.

The rearrangement uses TRBV7-3 and TRBJ2-1; TRBD2 aligns across 14 bases. The CDR3 spans 16 residues. CDR1 and CDR2 (germline): SGHTA, FQGTGA. Trimming removed 5 bases from V and 9 bases from J; junction bases left unmatched: 9. The CDR3 DNA follows: TGTGCCAGCAGCCCTCGGACTAGCGGGGGGACGGGTGAGCAGTTCTTC. Translated, it gives CASSPRTSGGTGEQFF.